A selection of T cell receptor beta chains follows, all from one sample in a study of pediatric ulcerative colitis. TCRdb keeps only in-frame clones here, not all; method: immunoSEQ multiplex PCR. There are 30,000 to 35,000 clones in the sample; about 81% occur only once, and 0.8% to 1.1% lies in the top ten. The specimen sequenced was gut tissue. The receptors were sampled from a boy aged 10-17 years with mild ulcerative colitis. The CDR3 runs from the conserved cysteine through the conserved F or W. The D gene is left open where the match is weak. Not all rows give a size; the values are once, few, many and, for expanded clones, a class.

NA	NA	TRBV5-6	TRBJ2-3	CASSFGPPSATTDTQYF	TGTGCCAGCAGCTTTGGTCCGCCCTCGGCCACCACAGATACGCAGTATTTT
NA	NA	TRBV2	TRBJ1-1	CAKKNTGYYDTEAFF	TGTGCCAAAAAAAACACAGGGTATTATGACACTGAAGCTTTCTTT
TRBD2	NA	TRBV29-1	TRBJ2-1	CSAEGLAGGGNEQFF	TGCAGCGCCGAAGGACTAGCGGGGGGGGGAAATGAGCAGTTCTTC
NA	NA	TRBV30	TRBJ2-6	CAWSHPQTYGANVLTF	TGTGCCTGGAGCCACCCCCAGACTTACGGGGCCAACGTCCTGACTTTC
NA	NA	TRBV6-5	TRBJ1-1	CASSPGMNTEAFF	TGTGCCAGCAGTCCAGGGATGAACACTGAAGCTTTCTTT
NA	NA	TRBV5-1	TRBJ2-7	CASSWGSYRDNSYEQYF	TGCGCCAGCAGCTGGGGGAGTTATCGGGACAACTCCTACGAGCAGTACTTC
NA	NA	TRBV7-8	TRBJ2-3	CASISHRATDTQYF	TGTGCCAGCATCTCCCATCGGGCTACAGATACGCAGTATTTT
NA	NA	TRBV5-1	TRBJ2-2	CASSFGQTGEGELFF	TGCGCCAGCAGCTTTGGGCAGACCGGCGAGGGGGAGCTGTTTTTT
NA	NA	TRBV6-1	TRBJ1-1	CASSSVDGNMRAFF	TGTGCCAGCAGTAGCGTGGACGGGAATATGAGGGCTTTCTTT
NA	NA	TRBV5-6	TRBJ1-2	CASSAVGAALIYGYTF	TGTGCCAGCAGCGCCGTTGGGGCGGCCCTTATCTATGGCTACACCTTC
NA	NA	TRBV7-2	TRBJ2-7	CASSLVGMSSYEQYF	TGTGCCAGCAGCCTGGTGGGTATGAGCTCCTACGAGCAGTACTTC
NA	NA	TRBV7-2	TRBJ1-6	CASSLGRESYNSPLHF	TGTGCCAGCAGCTTAGGACGGGAATCCTATAATTCACCCCTCCACTTT
NA	NA	TRBV6-1	TRBJ2-3	CASSGLGHPFGDTQYF	TGTGCCAGCAGTGGCTTGGGACATCCCTTTGGGGATACGCAGTATTTT
NA	once	TRBV2	TRBJ1-2	CASSKEVVATNYGYTF	TGTGCCAGCAGCAAAGAGGTGGTCGCCACTAACTATGGCTACACCTTC
NA	NA	TRBV7-8	TRBJ2-3	CASSLRKTADTQYF	TGTGCCAGCAGCTTGAGGAAAACAGCAGATACGCAGTATTTT
NA	NA	TRBV27	TRBJ1-2	CASRDLVSYGYTF	TGTGCCAGCCGGGACTTGGTGAGCTATGGCTACACCTTC
NA	NA	TRBV27	TRBJ2-7	CASSQQGTYEQYF	TGTGCCAGCAGTCAACAGGGTACCTACGAGCAGTACTTC